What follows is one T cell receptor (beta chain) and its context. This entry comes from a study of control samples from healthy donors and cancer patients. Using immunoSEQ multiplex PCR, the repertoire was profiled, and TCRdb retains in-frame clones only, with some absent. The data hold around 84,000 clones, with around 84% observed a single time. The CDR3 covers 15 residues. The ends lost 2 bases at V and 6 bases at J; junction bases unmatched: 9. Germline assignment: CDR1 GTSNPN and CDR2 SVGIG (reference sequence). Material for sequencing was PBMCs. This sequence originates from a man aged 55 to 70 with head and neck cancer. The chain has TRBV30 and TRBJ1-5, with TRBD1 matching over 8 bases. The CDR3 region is CAWSRGQAGGQPQHF. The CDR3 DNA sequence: TGTGCCTGGAGTCGGGGACAGGCTGGGGGTCAGCCCCAGCATTTT. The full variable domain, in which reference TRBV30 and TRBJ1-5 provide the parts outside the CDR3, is SQTIHQWPATLVQPVGSPLSLECTVEGTSNPNLYWYRQAAGRGLQLLFYSVGIGQISSEVPQNLSASRPQDRQFILSSKKLLLSDSGFYLCAWSRGQAGGQPQHFGDGTRLSIL.